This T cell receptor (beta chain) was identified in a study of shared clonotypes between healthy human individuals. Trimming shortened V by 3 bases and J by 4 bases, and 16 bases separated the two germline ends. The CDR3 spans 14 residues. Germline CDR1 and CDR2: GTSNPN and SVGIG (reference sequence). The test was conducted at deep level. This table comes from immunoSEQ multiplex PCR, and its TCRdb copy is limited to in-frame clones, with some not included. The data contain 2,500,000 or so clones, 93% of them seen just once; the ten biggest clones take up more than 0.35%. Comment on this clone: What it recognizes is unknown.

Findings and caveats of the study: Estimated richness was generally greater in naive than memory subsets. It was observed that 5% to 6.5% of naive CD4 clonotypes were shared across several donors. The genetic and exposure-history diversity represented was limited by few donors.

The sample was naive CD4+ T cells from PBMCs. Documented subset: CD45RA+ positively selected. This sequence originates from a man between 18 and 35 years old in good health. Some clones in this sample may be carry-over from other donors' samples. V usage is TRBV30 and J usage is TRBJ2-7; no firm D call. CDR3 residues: CAWRRMERLYEQYF. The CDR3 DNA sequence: TGTGCCTGGAGAAGGATGGAAAGGCTATACGAGCAGTACTTC.